The present TCR beta chain was sequenced within a study of cytomegalovirus exposure and HLA in healthy donors. The study's findings and limits: In a later analysis, donors in an Asian-associated ancestry cluster reportedly had fewer N-insertions in productive TCRs than the cohort mean. Sequence variants that were highly shared formed a cluster that was likely a sequencing artifact.

Of note for this clone: Its antigen is unidentified.

Per the germline V gene, CDR1 is SEHNR and CDR2 is FQNEAQ (reference sequence). The CDR3 has 12 amino acids. V lost 1 base and J lost 7, with 7 bases in between. This PCR relied on a set of 60 Vbeta primers and 13 Jbeta primers. The data were produced by immunoSEQ multiplex PCR, yet TCRdb's version contains in-frame clones alone and is incomplete. The sample has some 150,000 clones; 70% to 80% are singletons. This TCR derives from a female donor in good health and CMV-seronegative. What was sequenced was PBMCs. V and J are TRBV7-9 and TRBJ1-1; D is undetermined. CDR3 loop: CASSLGQREAFF. In DNA form, the CDR3 reads TGTGCCAGCAGCTTAGGGCAGCGTGAAGCTTTCTTT.